This entry features one T cell receptor beta chain sequence. What it binds is not known. The data are from a study of T cell responses to AZD1222 COVID-19 vaccine. Study results and caveats: Dominant CD4 TCR responses targeted spike regions 160-218 and 743-854. Donors were chiefly white British, with a greater number of females, and clonal diversity was perhaps underestimated. Receipt of two AZD1222 doses was followed by a rise in Spike-specific TCR breadth and depth. No day 14 peak samples; only post-peak repertoires were characterized.

V shed 0 bases and J shed 4 bases, with 13 bases lying between them. This CDR3 has 15 residues. Germline CDR1 and CDR2: SGHNT and YYREEE (reference sequence). Sequencing used immunoSEQ multiplex PCR; TCRdb keeps in-frame clones, though not all of them. The data show 150,000 or so clones, roughly nine tenths seen once. The gene calls are TRBV5-4 and TRBJ2-5, with TRBD1 as a possible D gene (6 bases). The sequence was obtained from an adult in good health. This material consisted of peripheral blood, taken on day 0 of MenACWY control vaccination. CDR3 nucleotide sequence: TGTGCCAGCAGCTTGGCTGGGGGCGGTCTAGAGACCCAGTACTTC. Protein product: CASSLAGGGLETQYF.